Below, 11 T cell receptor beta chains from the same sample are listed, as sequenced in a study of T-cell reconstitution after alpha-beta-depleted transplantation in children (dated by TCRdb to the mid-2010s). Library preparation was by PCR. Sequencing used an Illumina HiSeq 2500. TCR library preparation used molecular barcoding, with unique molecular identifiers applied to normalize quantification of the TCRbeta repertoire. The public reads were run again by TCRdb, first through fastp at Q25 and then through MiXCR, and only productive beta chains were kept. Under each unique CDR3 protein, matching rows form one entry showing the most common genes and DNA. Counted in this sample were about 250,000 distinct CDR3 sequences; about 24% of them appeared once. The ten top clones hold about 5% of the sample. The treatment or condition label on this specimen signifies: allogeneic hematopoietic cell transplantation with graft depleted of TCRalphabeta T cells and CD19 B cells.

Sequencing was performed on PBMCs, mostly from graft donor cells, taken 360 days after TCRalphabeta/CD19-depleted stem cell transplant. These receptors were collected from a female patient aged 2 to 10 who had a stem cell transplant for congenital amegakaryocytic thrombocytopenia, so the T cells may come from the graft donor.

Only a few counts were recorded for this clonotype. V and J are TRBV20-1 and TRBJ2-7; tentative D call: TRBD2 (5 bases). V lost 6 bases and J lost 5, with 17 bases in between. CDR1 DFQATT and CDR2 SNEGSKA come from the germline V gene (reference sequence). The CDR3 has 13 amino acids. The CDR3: CSAQPGVGNEQYF. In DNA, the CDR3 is TGCAGTGCGCAACCCGGGGTGGGCAACGAGCAGTACTTC.

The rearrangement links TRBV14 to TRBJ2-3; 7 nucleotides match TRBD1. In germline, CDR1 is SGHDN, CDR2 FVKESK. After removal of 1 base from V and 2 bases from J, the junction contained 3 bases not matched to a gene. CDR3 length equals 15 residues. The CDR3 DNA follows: TGTGCCAGCAGCCAAGTACAGGGGCCCACAGATACGCAGTATTTT. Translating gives CASSQVQGPTDTQYF. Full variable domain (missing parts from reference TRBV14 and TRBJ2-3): EAGVTQFPSHSVIEKGQTVTLRCDPISGHDNLYWYRRVMGKEIKFLLHFVKESKQDESGMPNNRFLAERTGGTYSTLKVQPAELEDSGVYFCASSQVQGPTDTQYFGPGTRLTVL.

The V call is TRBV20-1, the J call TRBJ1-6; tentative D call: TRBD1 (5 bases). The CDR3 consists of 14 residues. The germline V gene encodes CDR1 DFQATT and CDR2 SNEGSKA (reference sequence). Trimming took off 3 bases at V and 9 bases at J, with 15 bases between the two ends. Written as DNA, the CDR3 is TGCAGTGCTAGCCCCTCAGGGTGGGGTTCACCCCTCCACTTT. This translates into CSASPSGWGSPLHF.

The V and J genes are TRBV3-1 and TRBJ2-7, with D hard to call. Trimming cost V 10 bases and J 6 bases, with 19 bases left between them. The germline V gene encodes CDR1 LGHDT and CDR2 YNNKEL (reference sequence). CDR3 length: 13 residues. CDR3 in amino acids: CATSQGEGFEQYF. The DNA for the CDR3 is TGTGCCACCTCACAAGGAGAAGGGTTCGAGCAGTACTTC.

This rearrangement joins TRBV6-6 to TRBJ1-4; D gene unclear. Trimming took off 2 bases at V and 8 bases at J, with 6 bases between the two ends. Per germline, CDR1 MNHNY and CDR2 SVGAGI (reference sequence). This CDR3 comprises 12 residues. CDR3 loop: CASSYLAEKLFF. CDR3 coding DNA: TGTGCCAGCAGTTACCTCGCAGAAAAACTGTTTTTT.

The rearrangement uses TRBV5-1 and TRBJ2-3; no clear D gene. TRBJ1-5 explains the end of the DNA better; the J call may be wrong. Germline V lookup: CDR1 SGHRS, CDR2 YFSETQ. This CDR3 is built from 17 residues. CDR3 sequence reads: CASSHHLAGAKLDTQHF. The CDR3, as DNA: TGCGCCAGCAGCCACCATCTAGCGGGAGCGAAGTTAGATACGCAGCATTTT.

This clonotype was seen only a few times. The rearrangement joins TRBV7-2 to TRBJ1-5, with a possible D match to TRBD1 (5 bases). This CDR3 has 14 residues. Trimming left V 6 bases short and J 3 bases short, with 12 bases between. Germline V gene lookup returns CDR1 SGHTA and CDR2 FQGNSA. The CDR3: CASSRVGDNQPQHF. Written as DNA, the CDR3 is TGTGCCAGCAGTCGGGTAGGGGACAATCAGCCCCAGCATTTT.

CDR3 nucleotide sequence: TGCAGTGCTAGAGCCGGACAGGGGGCAGTCTATGGCTACACCTTC. Its protein product is CSARAGQGAVYGYTF. V usage is TRBV20-1 and J usage is TRBJ1-2; TRBD1 agrees at 11 bases. The length of the CDR3 is 15 residues. Germline loops: CDR1 DFQATT, CDR2 SNEGSKA (reference sequence). Trimming cost V 1 base and J 4 bases; bases outside gene matches: 5.

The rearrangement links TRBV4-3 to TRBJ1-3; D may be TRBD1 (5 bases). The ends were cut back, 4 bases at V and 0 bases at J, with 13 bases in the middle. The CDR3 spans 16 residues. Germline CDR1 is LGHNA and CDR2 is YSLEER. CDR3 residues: CASSRGDSYSGNTIYF. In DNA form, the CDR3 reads TGCGCCAGCAGCCGAGGGGACTCCTACTCTGGAAACACCATATATTTT.

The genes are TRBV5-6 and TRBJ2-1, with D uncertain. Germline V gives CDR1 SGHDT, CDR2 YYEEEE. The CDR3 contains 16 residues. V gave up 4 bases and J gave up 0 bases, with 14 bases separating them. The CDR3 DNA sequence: TGTGCCAGCAGCCAGTCTAACCCGAGCTCCTACAATGAGCAGTTCTTC. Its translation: CASSQSNPSSYNEQFF. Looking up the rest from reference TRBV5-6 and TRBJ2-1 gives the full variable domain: DAGVTQSPTHLIKTRGQQVTLRCSPKSGHDTVSWYQQALGQGPQFIFQYYEEEERQRGNFPDRFSGHQFPNYSSELNVNALLLGDSALYLCASSQSNPSSYNEQFFGPGTRLTVL.

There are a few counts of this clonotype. The chain's CDR3 is CASSQVMDTQYF. CDR3 sequence (DNA): TGTGCCAGCAGCCAAGTAATGGATACGCAGTATTTT. The genes are TRBV14 and TRBJ2-3, with unresolved D. Germline CDR1 is SGHDN and CDR2 is FVKESK. The CDR3 spans 12 residues. Trimming cost V 1 base and J 6 bases, with 5 bases left between them. Using reference TRBV14 and TRBJ2-3 for the parts outside the CDR3, the full variable domain is EAGVTQFPSHSVIEKGQTVTLRCDPISGHDNLYWYRRVMGKEIKFLLHFVKESKQDESGMPNNRFLAERTGGTYSTLKVQPAELEDSGVYFCASSQVMDTQYFGPGTRLTVL.